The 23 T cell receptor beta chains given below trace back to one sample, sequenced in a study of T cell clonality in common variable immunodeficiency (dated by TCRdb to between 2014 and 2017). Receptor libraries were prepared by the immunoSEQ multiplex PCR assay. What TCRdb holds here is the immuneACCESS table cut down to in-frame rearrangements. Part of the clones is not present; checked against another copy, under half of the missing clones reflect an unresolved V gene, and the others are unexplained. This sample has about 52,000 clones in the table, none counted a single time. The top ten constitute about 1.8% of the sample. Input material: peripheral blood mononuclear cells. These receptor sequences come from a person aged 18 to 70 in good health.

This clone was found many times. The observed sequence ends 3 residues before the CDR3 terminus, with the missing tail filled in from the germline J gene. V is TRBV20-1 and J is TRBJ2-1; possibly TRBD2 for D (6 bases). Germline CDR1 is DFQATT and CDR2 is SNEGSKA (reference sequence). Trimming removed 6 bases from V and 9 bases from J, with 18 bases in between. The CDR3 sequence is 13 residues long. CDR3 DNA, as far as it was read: TGCAGTGCCTCCCCCATTGGGCGGGGTGAG. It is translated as CSASPIGRGE. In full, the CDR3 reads CSASPIGRGEQFF.

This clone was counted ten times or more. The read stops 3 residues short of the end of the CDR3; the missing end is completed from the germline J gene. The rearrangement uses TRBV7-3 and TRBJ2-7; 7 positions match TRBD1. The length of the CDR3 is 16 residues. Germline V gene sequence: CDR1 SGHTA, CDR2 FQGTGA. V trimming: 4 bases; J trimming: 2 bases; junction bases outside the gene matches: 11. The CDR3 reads CASSSHPGQAPYEQYF. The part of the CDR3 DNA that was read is TGTGCCAGCAGCTCTCACCCCGGACAGGCTCCCTACGAG.

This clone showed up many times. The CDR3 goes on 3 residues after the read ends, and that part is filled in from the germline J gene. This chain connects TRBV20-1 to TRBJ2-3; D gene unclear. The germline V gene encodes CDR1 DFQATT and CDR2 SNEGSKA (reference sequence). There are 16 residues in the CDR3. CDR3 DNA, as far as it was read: TGCAGTGCTAGAGATCTAAATAGGCTAGATCAAGAGACG. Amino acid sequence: CSARDLNRLDQET. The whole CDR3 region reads CSARDLNRLDQETQYF.

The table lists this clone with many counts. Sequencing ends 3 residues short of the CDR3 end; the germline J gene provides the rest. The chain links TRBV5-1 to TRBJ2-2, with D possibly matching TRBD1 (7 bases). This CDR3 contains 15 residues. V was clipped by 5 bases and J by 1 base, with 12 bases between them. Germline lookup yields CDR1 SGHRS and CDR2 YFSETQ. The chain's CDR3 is CASRSGGGNTGELFF. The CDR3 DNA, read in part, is TGCGCCAGCAGATCAGGGGGAGGGAACACCGGGGAG. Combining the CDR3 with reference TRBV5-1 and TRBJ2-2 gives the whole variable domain KAGVTQTPRYLIKTRGQQVTLSCSPISGHRSVSWYQQTPGQGLQFLFEYFSETQRNKGNFPGRFSGRQFSNSRSEMNVSTLELGDSALYLCASRSGGGNTGELFFGEGSRLTVL.

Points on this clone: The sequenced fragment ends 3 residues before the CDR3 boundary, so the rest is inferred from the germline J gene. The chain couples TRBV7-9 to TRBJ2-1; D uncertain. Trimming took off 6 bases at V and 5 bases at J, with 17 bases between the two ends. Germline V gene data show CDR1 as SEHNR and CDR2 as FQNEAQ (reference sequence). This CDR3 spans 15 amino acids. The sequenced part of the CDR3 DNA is TGTGCCAGCAGTTCCCGGGTCGAGGCCAACAATGAG. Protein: CASSSRVEANNE. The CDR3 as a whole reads CASSSRVEANNEQFF.

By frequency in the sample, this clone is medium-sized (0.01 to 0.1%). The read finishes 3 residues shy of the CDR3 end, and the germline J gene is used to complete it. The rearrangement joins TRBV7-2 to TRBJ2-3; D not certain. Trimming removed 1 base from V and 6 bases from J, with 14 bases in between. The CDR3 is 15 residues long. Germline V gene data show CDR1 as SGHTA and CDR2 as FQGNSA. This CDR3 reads CASSLGSGDGDTQYF. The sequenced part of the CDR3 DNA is TGTGCCAGCAGCTTAGGGTCAGGAGATGGGGATACG.

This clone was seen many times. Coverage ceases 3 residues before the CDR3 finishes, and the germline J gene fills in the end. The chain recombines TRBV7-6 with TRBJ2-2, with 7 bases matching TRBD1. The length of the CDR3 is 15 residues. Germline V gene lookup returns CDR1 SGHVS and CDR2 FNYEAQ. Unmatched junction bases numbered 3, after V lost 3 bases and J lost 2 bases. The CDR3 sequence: CASSFGQENTGELFF. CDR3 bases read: TGTGCCAGCAGCTTCGGACAGGAAAACACCGGGGAG. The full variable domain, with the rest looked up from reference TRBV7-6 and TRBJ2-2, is GAGVSQSPRYKVTKRGQDVALRCDPISGHVSLYWYRQALGQGPEFLTYFNYEAQQDKSGLPNDRFSAERPEGSISTLTIQRTEQRDSAMYRCASSFGQENTGELFFGEGSRLTVL.

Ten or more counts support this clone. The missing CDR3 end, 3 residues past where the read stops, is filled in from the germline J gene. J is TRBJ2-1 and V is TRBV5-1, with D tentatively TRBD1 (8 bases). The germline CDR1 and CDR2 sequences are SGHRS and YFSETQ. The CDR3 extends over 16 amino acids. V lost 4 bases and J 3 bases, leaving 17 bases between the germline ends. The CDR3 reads CASSRLTGEGYNEQFF. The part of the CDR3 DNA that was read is TGCGCCAGCAGCAGGCTGACAGGGGAGGGCTACAATGAG.

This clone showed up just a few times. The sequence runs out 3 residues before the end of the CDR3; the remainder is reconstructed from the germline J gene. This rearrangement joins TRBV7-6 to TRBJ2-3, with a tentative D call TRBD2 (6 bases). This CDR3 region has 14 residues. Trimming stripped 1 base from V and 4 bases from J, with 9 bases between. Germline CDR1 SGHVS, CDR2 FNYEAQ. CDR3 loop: CASSLGGVADTQYF. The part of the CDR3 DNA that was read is TGTGCCAGCAGCTTAGGGGGGGTGGCAGATACG.

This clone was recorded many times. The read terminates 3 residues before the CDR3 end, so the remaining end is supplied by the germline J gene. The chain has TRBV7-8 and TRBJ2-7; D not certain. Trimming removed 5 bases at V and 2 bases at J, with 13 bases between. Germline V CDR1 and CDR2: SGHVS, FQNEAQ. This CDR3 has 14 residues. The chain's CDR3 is CASSPTVLTYEQYF. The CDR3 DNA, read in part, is TGTGCCAGCAGCCCTACCGTTTTAACCTACGAG.

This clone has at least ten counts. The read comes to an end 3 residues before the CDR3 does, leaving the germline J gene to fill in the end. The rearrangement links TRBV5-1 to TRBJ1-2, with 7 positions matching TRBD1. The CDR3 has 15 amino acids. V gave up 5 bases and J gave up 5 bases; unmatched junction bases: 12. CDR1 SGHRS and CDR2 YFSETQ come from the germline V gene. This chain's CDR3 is CASSSSEGARYGYTF. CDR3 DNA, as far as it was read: TGCGCCAGCAGTAGTTCGGAGGGGGCGAGGTATGGC.

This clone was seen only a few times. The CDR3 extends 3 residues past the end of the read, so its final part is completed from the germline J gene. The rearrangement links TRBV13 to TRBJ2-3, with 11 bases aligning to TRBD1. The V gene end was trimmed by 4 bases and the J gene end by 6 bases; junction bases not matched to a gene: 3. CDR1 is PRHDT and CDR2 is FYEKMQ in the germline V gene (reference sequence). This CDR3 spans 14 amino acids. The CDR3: CASSWTGGRDTQYF. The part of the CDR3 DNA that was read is TGTGCCAGCAGCTGGACAGGGGGCCGGGATACG.

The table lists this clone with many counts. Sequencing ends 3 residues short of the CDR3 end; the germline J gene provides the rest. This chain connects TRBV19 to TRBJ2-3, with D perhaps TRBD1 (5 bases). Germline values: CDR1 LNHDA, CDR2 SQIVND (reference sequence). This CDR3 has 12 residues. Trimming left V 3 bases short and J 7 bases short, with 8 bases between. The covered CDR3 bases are TGTGCCAGTAGTATTAGGGGTAATACG. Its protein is CASSIRGNT. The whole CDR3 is CASSIRGNTQYF.

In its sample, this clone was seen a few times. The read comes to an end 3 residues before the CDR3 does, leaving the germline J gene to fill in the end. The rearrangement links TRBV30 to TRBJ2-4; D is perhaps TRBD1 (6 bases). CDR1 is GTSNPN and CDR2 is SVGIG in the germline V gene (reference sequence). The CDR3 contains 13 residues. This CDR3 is CAWSGRQVYGQYF. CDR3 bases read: TGTGCCTGGAGTGGACGACAGGTCTATGGT.

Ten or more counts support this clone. The CDR3 is CSARNPGQSSGNTGELFF. The CDR3 bases that were read are TGCAGTGCTAGAAACCCGGGACAGAGTAGCGGGAACACCGGGGAG. The rearrangement uses TRBV20-1 and TRBJ2-2, with D possibly being TRBD1 (7 bases). Read data end 3 residues before the CDR3 end; the end is taken from the germline J gene. Trimming took off 2 bases at V and 1 base at J, with 20 bases between the two ends. The CDR3 length is 18 residues. CDR1 DFQATT and CDR2 SNEGSKA come from the germline V gene (reference sequence).

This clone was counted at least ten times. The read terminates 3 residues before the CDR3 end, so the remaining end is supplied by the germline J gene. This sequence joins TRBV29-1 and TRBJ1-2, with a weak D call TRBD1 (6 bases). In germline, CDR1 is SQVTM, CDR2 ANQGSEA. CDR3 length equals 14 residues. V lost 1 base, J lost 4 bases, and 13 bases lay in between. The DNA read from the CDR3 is TGCAGCGTTGAAGCCAACACAGGGACCTATGGC. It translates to CSVEANTGTYG. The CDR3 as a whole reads CSVEANTGTYGYTF.

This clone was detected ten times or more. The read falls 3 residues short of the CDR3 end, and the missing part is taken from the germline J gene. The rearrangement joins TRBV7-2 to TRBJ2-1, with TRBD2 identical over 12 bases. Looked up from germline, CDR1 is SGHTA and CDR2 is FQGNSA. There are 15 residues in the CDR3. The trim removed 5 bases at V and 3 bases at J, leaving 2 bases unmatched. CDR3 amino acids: CASSRTSGIYNEQFF. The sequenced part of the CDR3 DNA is TGTGCCAGCAGCAGGACTAGCGGGATCTACAATGAG.

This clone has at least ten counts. The covered CDR3 bases are TGTGCCAGCCGGGGTATCGTGGCGTTAGAGACC. Translation: CASRGIVALET. The entire CDR3 is CASRGIVALETQYF. This chain joins TRBV6-2 or TRBV6-3 and TRBJ2-5; possible D gene TRBD2, 5 bases. The read comes to an end 3 residues before the CDR3 does, leaving the germline J gene to fill in the end. This CDR3 is built from 14 residues. The V gene's germline CDR1 is MNHEY and CDR2 SVGEGT. Trimming pared 8 bases from V and 4 bases from J, leaving 17 bases between.

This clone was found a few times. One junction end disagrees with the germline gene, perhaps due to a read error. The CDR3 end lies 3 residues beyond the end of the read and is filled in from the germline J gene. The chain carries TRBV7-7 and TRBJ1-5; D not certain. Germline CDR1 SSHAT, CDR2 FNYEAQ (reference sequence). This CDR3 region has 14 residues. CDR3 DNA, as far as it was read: TGTGCGATACTGACCGATAATAGCGATCAGCCC. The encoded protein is CAILTDNSDQP. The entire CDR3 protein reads CAILTDNSDQPQHF.

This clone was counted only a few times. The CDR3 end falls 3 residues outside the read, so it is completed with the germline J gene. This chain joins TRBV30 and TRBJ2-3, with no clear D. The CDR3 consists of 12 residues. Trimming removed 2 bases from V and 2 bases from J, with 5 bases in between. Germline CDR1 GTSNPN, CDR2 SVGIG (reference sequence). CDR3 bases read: TGTGCCTGGAGTTTCGTCACAGATACG. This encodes CAWSFVTDT. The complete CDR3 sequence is CAWSFVTDTQYF.

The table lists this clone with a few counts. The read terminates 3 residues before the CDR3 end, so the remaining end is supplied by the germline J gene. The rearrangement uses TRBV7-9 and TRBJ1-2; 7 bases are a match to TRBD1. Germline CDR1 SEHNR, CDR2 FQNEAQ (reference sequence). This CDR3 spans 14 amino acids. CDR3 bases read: TGTGCCAGCAGTCCTTGGCAGACAGGGAGCGAC. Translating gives CASSPWQTGSD. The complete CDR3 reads CASSPWQTGSDYTF.

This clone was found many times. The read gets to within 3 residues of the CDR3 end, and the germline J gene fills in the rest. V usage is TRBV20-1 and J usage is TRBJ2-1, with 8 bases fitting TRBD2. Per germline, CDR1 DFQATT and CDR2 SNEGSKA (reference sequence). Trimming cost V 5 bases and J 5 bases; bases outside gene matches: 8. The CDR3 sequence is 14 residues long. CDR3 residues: CSAPRVGLDNEQFF. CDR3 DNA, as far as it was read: TGCAGTGCTCCCCGGGTGGGACTAGACAATGAG.

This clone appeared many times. The sequenced CDR3 bases are TGTGCCAGTAGATCCCGTCTTACTAGCTCCTACAATGAG. The encoded protein is CASRSRLTSSYNE. In full, the CDR3 reads CASRSRLTSSYNEQFF. The V and J genes are TRBV19 and TRBJ2-1, with D possibly TRBD2 on 5 matching bases. The CDR3 end falls 3 residues outside the read, so it is completed with the germline J gene. The CDR3 contains 16 residues. From germline, CDR1 is LNHDA and CDR2 SQIVND (reference sequence). The V gene lost 6 bases and the J gene lost 0 bases, with 15 bases spanning the gap.